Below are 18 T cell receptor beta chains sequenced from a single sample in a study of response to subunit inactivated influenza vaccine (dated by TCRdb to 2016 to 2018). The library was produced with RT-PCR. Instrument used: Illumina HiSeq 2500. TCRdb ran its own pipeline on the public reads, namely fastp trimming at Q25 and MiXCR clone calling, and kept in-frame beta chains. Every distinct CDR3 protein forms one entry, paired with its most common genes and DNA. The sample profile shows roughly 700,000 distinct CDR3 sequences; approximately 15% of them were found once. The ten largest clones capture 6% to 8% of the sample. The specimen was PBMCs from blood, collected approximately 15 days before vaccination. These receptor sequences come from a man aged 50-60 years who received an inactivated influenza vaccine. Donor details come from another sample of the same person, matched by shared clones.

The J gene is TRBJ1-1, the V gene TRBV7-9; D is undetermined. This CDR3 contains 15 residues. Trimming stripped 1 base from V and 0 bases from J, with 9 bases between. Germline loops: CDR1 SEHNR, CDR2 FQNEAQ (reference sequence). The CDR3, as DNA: TGTGCCAGCAGCTTAGTTTCCGGGATGAACACTGAAGCTTTCTTT. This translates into CASSLVSGMNTEAFF.

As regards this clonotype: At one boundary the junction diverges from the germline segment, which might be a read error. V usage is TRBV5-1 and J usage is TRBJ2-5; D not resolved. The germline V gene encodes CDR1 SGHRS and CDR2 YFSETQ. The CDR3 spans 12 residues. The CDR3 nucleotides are TGCGCCAGCAACTTGCTTCAAGAGACCCAGTACTTC. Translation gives CASNLLQETQYF.

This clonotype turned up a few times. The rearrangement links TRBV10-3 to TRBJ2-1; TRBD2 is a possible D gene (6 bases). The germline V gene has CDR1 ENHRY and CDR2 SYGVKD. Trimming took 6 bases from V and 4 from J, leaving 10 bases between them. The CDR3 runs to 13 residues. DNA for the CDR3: TGTGCCATCAGGGGGGGACTTTACAATGAGCAGTTCTTC. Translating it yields CAIRGGLYNEQFF.

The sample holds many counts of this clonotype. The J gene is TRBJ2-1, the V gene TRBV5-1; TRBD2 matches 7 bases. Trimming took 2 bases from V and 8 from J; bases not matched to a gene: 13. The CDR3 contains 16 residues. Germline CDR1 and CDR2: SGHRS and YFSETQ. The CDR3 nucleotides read TGCGCCAGCAGCTTCCGGGACTACCAACTTACGGATGAGCAGTTCTTC. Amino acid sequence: CASSFRDYQLTDEQFF.

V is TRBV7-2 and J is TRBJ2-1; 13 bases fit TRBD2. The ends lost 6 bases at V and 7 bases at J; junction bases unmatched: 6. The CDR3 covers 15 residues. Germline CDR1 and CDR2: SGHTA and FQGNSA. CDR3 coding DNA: TGTGCCAGCAGGGTTCCGGGACTAGCGGGAAATGAGCAGTTCTTC. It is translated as CASRVPGLAGNEQFF.

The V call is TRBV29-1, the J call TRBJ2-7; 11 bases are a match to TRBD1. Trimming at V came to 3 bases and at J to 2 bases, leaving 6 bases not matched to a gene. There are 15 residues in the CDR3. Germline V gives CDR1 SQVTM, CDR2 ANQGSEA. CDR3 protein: CSVEDRGLFPYEQYF. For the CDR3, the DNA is TGCAGCGTTGAGGACAGGGGGCTGTTTCCCTACGAGCAGTACTTC.

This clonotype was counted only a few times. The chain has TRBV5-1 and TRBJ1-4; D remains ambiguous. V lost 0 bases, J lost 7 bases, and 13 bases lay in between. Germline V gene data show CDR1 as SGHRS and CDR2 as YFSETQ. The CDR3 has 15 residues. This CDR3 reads CASSLAPGSGEKLFF. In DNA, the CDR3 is TGCGCCAGCAGCTTGGCCCCGGGGTCGGGTGAAAAACTGTTTTTT.

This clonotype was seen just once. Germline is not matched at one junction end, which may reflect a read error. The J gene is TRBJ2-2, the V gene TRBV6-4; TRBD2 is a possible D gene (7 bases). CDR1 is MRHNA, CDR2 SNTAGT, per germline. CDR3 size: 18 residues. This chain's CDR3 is CTSCFNWGGQFGTGELFF. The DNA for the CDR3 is TGTACCAGCTGTTTCAATTGGGGGGGGCAATTTGGGACCGGGGAGCTGTTTTTT.

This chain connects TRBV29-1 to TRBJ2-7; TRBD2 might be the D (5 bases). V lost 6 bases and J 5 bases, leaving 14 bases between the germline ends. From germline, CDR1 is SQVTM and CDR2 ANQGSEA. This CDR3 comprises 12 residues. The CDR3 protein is CSVRGLGNEQYF. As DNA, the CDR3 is TGCAGCGTGCGTGGACTTGGGAACGAGCAGTACTTC.

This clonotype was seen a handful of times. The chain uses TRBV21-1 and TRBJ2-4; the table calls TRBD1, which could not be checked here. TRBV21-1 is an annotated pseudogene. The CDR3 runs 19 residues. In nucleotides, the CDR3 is TGTGCCGGACAGTGGTTTGGACAGCGGGGTACAAACGCCAAAAACATTCAGTACTTC. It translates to CAGQWFGQRGTNAKNIQYF.

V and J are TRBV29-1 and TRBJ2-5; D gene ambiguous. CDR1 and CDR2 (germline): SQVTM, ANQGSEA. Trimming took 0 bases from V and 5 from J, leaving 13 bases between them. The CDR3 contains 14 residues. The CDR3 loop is CSVEEGLWSETQYF. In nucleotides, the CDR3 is TGCAGCGTTGAAGAGGGCCTTTGGTCTGAGACCCAGTACTTC.

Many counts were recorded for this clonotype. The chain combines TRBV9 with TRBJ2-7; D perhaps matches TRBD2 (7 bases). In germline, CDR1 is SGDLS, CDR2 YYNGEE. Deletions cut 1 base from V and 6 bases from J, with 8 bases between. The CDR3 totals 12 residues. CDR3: CASSVRGGEQYF. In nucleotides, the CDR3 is TGTGCCAGCAGCGTAAGGGGGGGCGAGCAGTACTTC.

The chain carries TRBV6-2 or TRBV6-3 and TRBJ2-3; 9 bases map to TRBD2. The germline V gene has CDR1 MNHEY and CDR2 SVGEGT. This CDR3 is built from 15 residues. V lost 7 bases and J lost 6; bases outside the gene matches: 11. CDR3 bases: TGTGCCAGCAAATCAGAGGTAGGACTAGCGGATACGCAGTATTTT. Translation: CASKSEVGLADTQYF.

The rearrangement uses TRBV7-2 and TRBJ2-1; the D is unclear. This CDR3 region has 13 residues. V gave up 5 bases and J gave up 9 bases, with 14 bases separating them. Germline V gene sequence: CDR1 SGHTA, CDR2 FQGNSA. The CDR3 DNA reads TGTGCCAGCAGCCGTTCCGCGCCTCTTGAGCAGTTCTTC. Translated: CASSRSAPLEQFF.

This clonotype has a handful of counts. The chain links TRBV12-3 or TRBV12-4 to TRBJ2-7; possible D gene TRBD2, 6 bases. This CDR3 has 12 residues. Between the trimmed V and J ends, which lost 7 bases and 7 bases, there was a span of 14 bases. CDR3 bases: TGTGCCAGCACCGTGGGTGGGAGGGAGCAGTACTTC. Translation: CASTVGGREQYF.

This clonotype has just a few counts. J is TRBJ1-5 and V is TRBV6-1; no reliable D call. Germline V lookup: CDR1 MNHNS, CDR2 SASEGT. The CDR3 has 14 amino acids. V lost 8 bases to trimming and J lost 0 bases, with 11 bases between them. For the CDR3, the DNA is TGTGCCAGCTCTTCCAGTTATAGCAATCAGCCCCAGCATTTT. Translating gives CASSSSYSNQPQHF.

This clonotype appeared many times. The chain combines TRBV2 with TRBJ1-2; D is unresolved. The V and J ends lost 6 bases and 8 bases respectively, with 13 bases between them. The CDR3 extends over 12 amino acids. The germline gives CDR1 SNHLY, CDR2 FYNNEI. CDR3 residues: CASSRTVEGYTF. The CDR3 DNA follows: TGTGCCAGCAGCAGAACGGTGGAGGGCTACACCTTC.

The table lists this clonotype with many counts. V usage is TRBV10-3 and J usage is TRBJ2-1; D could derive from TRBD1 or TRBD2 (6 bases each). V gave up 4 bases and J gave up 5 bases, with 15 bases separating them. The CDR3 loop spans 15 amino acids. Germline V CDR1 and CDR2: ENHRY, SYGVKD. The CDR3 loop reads CAISASEGGDNEQFF. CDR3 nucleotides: TGTGCCATCAGTGCCTCCGAGGGGGGTGACAATGAGCAGTTCTTC.